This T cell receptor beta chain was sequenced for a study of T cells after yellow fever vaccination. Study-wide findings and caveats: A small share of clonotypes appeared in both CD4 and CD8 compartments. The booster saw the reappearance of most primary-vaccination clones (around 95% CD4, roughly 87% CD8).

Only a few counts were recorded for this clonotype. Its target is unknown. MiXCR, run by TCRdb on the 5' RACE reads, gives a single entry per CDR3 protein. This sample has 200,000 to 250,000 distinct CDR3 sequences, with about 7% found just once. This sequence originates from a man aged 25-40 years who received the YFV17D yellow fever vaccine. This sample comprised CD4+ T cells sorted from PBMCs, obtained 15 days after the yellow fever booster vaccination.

CDR3 sequence: CASSSGRSYPPYEQYF. The CDR3 DNA reads as TGTGCCAGCAGCTCGGGACGTAGTTATCCACCCTACGAGCAGTACTTC. The chain recombines TRBV7-2 with TRBJ2-7; D assignment may be TRBD1 or TRBD2 (5 bases each). There are 16 residues in the CDR3. With 4 bases removed from V and 2 bases from J, the gap between germline ends came to 18 bases. Per the germline V gene, CDR1 is SGHTA and CDR2 is FQGNSA.